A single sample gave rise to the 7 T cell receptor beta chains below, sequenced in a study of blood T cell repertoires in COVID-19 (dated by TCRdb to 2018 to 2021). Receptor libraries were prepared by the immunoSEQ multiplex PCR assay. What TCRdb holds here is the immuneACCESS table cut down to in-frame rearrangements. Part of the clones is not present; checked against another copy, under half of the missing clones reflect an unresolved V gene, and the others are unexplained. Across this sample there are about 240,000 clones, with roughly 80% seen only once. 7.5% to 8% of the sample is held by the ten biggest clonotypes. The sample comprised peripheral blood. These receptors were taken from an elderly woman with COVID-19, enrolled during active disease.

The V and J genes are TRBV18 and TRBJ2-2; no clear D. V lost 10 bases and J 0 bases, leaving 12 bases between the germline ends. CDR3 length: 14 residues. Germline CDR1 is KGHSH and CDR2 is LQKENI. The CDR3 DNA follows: TGTGCCACCATCAGGCAGACGAACACCGGGGAGCTGTTTTTT. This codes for CATIRQTNTGELFF.

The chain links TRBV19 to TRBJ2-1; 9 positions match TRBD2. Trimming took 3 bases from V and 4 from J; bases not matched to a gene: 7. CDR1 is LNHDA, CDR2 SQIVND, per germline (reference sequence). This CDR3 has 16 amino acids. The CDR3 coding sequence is TGTGCCAGTAGTATTCCTAGCGGGATATCTTACAATGAGCAGTTCTTC. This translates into CASSIPSGISYNEQFF. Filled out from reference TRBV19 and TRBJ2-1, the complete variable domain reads DGGITQSPKYLFRKEGQNVTLSCEQNLNHDAMYWYRQDPGQGLRLIYYSQIVNDFQKGDIAEGYSVSREKKESFPLTVTSAQKNPTAFYLCASSIPSGISYNEQFFGPGTRLTVL.

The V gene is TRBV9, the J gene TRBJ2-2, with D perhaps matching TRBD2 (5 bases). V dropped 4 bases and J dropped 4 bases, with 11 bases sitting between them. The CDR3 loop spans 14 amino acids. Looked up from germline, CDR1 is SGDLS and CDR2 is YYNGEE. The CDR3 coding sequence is TGTGCCAGCAGCACTTCCAGCGGCACCGGGGAGCTGTTTTTT. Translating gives CASSTSSGTGELFF.

The CDR3 sequence is CASSLNQAGQLFF. The CDR3 DNA reads as TGTGCCAGCAGCTTAAATCAGGCAGGGCAACTGTTTTTT. V usage is TRBV7-3 and J usage is TRBJ1-4; weak D call: TRBD1 (5 bases). CDR1 is SGHTA and CDR2 is FQGTGA in the germline V gene. Trimming pared 1 base from V and 12 bases from J, leaving 12 bases between. The length of the CDR3 is 13 residues. Variable domain in full (rest from reference TRBV7-3 and TRBJ1-4): GAGVSQTPSNKVTEKGKYVELRCDPISGHTALYWYRQSLGQGPEFLIYFQGTGAADDSGLPNDRFFAVRPEGSVSTLKIQRTERGDSAVYLCASSLNQAGQLFFGSGTQLSVL.

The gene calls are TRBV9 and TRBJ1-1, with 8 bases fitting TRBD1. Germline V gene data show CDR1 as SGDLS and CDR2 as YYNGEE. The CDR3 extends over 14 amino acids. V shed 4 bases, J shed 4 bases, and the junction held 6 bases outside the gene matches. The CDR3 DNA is TGTGCCAGCAGCCCCACGGACAGGGCCACTGAAGCTTTCTTT. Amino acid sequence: CASSPTDRATEAFF. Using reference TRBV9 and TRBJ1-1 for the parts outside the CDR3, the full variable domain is DSGVTQTPKHLITATGQRVTLRCSPRSGDLSVYWYQQSLDQGLQFLIQYYNGEERAKGNILERFSAQQFPDLHSELNLSSLELGDSALYFCASSPTDRATEAFFGQGTRLTVV.

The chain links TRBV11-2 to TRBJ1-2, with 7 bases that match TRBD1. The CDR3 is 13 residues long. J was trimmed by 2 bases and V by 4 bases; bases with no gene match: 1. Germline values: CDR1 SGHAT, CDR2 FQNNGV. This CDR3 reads CASSWDSNYGYTF. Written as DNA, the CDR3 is TGTGCCAGCAGCTGGGACAGCAACTATGGCTACACCTTC. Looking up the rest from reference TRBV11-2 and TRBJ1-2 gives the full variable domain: EAGVAQSPRYKIIEKRQSVAFWCNPISGHATLYWYQQILGQGPKLLIQFQNNGVVDDSQLPKDRFSAERLKGVDSTLKIQPAKLEDSAVYLCASSWDSNYGYTFGSGTRLTVV.

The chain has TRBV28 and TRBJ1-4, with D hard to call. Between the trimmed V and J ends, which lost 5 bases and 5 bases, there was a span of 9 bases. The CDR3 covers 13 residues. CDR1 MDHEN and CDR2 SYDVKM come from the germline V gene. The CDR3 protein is CASSPTLNEKLFF. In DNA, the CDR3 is TGTGCCAGCAGTCCGACTTTGAATGAAAAACTGTTTTTT.